The following is a T cell receptor beta chain sequence with its context. CDR1 and CDR2 (germline): SGDLS, YYNGEE. The CDR3 contains 17 residues. Trimming removed 0 bases from V and 0 bases from J, with 13 bases in between. Random hexamers primed reverse transcription of roughly 0.5 to 1 ug RNA. Amplification of TCR beta CDR3 used immunoSEQ multiplex PCR across 54 Vbeta and 13 Jbeta. TCRdb re-called the immunoSEQ multiplex PCR reads with MiXCR, one entry per CDR3 protein. The table has some 47,000 distinct CDR3 sequences, 90% to 95% seen once; the top ten hold around 0.42%. This record comes from a study of CD8 T cells in Susac syndrome. CD8+ and CD4+ T cells taken from blood had their TCR beta sequenced.

Sequenced: CD8+ T cells from PBMCs. V is TRBV9 and J is TRBJ1-3; D is ambiguous. This receptor was taken from a human donor in good health. CDR3: CASSVASRPYSGNTIYF. The CDR3, as DNA: TGTGCCAGCAGCGTAGCCTCCAGGCCATACTCTGGAAACACCATATATTTT.